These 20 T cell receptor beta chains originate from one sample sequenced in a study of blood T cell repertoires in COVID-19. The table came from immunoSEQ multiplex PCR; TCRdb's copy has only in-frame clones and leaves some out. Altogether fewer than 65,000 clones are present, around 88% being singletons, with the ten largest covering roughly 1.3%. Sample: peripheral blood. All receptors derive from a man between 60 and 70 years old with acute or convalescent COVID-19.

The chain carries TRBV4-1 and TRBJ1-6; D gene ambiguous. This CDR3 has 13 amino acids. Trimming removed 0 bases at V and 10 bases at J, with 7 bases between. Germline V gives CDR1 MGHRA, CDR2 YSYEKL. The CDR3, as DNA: TGCGCCAGCAGCCAAGAAGCAAGATCACCCCTCCACTTT. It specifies CASSQEARSPLHF.

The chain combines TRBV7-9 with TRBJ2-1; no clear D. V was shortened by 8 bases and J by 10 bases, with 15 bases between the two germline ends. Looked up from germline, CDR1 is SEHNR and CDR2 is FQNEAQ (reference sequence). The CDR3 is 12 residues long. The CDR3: CASLLSQKEQFF. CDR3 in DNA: TGTGCCAGCCTTTTATCTCAGAAAGAGCAGTTCTTC.

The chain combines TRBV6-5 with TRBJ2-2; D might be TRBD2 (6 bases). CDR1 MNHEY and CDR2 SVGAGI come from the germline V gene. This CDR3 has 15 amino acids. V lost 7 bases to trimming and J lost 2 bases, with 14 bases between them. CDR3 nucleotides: TGTGCCAGCAATCTATTCGGGAGTAACACCGGGGAGCTGTTTTTT. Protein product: CASNLFGSNTGELFF.

The CDR3 DNA follows: TGTGCCAGCAGTTTAATTACAGGGCTCAACGAGCAGTACTTC. Its protein product is CASSLITGLNEQYF. The chain joins TRBV28 to TRBJ2-7; D is possibly TRBD1 (6 bases). The V end was cut by 2 bases, the J end by 5 bases, with 13 bases between. Germline loops: CDR1 MDHEN, CDR2 SYDVKM. The CDR3 extends over 14 amino acids.

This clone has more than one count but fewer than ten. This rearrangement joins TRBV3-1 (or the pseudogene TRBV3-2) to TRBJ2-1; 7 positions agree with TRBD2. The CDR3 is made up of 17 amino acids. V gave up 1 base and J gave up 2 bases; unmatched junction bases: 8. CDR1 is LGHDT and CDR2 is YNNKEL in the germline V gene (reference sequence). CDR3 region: CASSQVMAGDPYNEQFF. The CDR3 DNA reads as TGTGCCAGCAGCCAAGTGATGGCGGGGGACCCCTACAATGAGCAGTTCTTC.

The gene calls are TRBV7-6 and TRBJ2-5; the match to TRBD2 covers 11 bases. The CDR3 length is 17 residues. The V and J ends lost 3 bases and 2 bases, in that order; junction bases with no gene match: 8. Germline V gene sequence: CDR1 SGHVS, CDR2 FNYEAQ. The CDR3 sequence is CASSFISGGALQETQYF. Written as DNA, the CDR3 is TGTGCCAGCAGCTTCATTAGCGGGGGGGCTTTACAAGAGACCCAGTACTTC.

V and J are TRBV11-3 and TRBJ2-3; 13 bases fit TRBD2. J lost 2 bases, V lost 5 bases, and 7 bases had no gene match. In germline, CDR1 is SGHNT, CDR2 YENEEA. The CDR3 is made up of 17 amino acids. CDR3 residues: CASSLWTSGGTTDTQYF. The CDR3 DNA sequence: TGTGCCAGCAGCCTATGGACTAGCGGGGGAACCACAGATACGCAGTATTTT.

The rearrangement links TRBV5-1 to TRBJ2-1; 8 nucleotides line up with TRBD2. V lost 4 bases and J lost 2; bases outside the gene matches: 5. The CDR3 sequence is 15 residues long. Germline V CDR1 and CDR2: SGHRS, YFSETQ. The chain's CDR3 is CASSPGGTAYNEQFF. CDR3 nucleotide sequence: TGCGCCAGCAGCCCGGGGGGGACTGCCTACAATGAGCAGTTCTTC.

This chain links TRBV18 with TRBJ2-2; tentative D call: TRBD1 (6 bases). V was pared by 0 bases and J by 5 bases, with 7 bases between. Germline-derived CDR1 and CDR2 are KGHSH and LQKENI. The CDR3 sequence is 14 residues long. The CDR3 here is CASSPPTGTGELFF. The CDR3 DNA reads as TGTGCCAGCTCACCACCTACAGGGACCGGGGAGCTGTTTTTT.

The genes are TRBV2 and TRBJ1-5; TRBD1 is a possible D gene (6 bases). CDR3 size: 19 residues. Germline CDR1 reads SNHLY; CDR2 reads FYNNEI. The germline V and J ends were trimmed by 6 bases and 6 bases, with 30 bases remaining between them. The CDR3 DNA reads TGTGCCAGCAGCGTAGTCCCCTCCCGTAGGGACGTAGGGGGTCAGCCCCAGCATTTT. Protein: CASSVVPSRRDVGGQPQHF.

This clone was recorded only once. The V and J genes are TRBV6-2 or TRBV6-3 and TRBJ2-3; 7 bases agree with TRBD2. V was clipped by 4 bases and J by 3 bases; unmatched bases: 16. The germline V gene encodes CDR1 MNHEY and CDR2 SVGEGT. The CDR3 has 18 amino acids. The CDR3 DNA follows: TGTGCCAGCAGTTTGGACCGCCGCCGGAGCGGGGAAACAGATACGCAGTATTTT. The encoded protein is CASSLDRRRSGETDTQYF.

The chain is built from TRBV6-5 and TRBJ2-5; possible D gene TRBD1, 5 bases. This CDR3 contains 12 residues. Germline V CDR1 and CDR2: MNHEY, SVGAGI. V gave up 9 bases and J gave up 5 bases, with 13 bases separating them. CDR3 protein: CASTSGWETQYF. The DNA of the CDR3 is TGTGCCAGTACCTCAGGGTGGGAGACCCAGTACTTC.

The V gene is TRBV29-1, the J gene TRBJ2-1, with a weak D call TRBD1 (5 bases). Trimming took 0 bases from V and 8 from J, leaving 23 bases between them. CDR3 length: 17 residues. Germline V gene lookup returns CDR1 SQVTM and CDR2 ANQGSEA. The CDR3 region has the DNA TGCAGCGTTGAAGATCGTGTCAGGGAACGGTTAAGCGATGAGCAGTTCTTC. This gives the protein CSVEDRVRERLSDEQFF.

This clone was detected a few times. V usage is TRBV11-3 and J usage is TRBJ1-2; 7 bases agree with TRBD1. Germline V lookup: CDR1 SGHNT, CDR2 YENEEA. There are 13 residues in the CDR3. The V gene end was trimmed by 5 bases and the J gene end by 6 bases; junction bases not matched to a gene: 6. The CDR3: CASSRRQGDGYTF. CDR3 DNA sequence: TGTGCCAGCAGCAGGAGACAGGGTGATGGCTACACCTTC.

CDR3 DNA sequence: TGTGCCAGCAGTCCGTCACAGGGCTACGAGCAGTACTTC. This sequence encodes CASSPSQGYEQYF. The chain joins TRBV27 to TRBJ2-7, with a tentative D call TRBD1 (6 bases). This CDR3 has 13 residues. Germline V gene sequence: CDR1 MNHEY, CDR2 SMNVEV (reference sequence). V was trimmed by 5 bases and J by 3 bases, leaving 11 bases between them.

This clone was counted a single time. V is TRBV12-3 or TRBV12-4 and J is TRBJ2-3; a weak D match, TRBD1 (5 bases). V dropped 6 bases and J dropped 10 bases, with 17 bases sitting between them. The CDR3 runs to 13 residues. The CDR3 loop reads CASSHQGAGPQYF. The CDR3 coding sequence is TGTGCCAGCAGCCACCAAGGGGCCGGGCCGCAGTATTTT.

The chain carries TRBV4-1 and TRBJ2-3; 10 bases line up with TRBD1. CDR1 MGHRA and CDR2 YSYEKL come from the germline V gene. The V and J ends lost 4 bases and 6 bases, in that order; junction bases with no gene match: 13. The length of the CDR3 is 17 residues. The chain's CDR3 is CASSRRRGGQGMDTQYF. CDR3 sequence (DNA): TGCGCCAGCAGCCGCAGAAGAGGGGGACAGGGGATGGATACGCAGTATTTT.

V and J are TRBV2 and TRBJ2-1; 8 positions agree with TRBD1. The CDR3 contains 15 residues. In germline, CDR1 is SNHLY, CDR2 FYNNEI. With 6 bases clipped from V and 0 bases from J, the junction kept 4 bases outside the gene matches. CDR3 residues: CASRDTGGSYNEQFF. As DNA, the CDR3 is TGTGCCAGCAGGGACACAGGGGGCTCCTACAATGAGCAGTTCTTC.

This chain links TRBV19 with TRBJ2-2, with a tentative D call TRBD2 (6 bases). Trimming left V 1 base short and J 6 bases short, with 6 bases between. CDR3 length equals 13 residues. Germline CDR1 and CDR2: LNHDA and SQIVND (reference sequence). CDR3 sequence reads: CASSIAGAGELFF. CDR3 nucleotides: TGTGCCAGTAGTATAGCGGGAGCCGGGGAGCTGTTTTTT.

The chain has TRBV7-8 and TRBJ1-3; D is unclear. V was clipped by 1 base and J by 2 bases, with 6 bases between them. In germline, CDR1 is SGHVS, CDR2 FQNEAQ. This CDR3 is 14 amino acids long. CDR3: CASSLVYTGNTIYF. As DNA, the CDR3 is TGTGCCAGCAGCTTAGTTTATACTGGAAACACCATATATTTT.